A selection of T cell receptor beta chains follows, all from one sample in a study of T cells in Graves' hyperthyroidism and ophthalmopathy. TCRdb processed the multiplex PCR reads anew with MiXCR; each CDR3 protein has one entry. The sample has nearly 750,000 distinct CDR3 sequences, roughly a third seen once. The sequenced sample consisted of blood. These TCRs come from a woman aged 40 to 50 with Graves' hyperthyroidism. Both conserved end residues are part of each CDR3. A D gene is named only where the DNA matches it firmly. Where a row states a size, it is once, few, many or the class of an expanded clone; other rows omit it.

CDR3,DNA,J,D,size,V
CASSQGQLVEQYF,TGTGCCAGCAGCCAGGGTCAATTGGTCGAGCAGTACTTC,TRBJ2-7,NA,NA,TRBV7-9
CASSFQGSSETQYF,TGTGCCAGTAGTTTCCAGGGGAGCAGTGAGACCCAGTACTTC,TRBJ2-5,NA,many,TRBV19
CATSRAHLKNIQYF,TGTGCCACCAGCAGGGCACACCTCAAAAACATTCAGTACTTC,TRBJ2-4,NA,NA,TRBV15
CASSLGVWETQYF,TGTGCCAGCAGCTTGGGCGTTTGGGAGACCCAGTACTTC,TRBJ2-5,NA,many,TRBV5-4
CASSLEQGLYTEAFF,TGTGCCAGCAGCTTGGAACAGGGTCTCTACACTGAAGCTTTCTTT,TRBJ1-1,NA,few,TRBV5-6
CASSGPTEGTQYF,TGTGCCAGCAGCGGCCCTACGGAAGGTACGCAGTATTTT,TRBJ2-3,NA,few,TRBV28
CSVGETSGGYYEQYF,TGCAGCGTTGGTGAGACTAGCGGGGGATACTACGAGCAGTACTTC,TRBJ2-7,TRBD2,few,TRBV29-1
CASSPQGTNNSPLHF,TGCGCCAGCAGTCCCCAGGGGACGAATAATTCACCCCTCCACTTT,TRBJ1-6,NA,many,TRBV10-2
CATYNSPLHF,TGCGCCACATATAATTCACCCCTCCACTTT,TRBJ1-6,NA,few,TRBV10-2
CSARAPRNSYEQYF,TGCAGTGCTAGGGCCCCTAGGAACTCCTACGAGCAGTACTTC,TRBJ2-7,NA,many,TRBV20-1
CSARVPGPNTGELFF,TGCAGTGCTAGAGTACCAGGACCGAACACCGGGGAGCTGTTTTTT,TRBJ2-2,NA,NA,TRBV20-1
CASSQLAMNTEAFF,TGTGCCAGCAGCCAGCTAGCAATGAACACTGAAGCTTTCTTT,TRBJ1-1,NA,many,TRBV14
CASSPPQIGLGGEAFF,TGTGCCAGCAGCCCCCCTCAGATAGGGCTCGGAGGGGAAGCTTTCTTT,TRBJ1-1,NA,NA,TRBV7-8
CATSRDLGEGTGELFF,TGTGCCACCAGCAGAGACCTAGGAGAGGGCACCGGGGAGCTGTTTTTT,TRBJ2-2,NA,many,TRBV15
CASLDHNSPLHF,TGTGCCAGCCTGGACCATAATTCACCCCTCCACTTT,TRBJ1-6,NA,many,TRBV6-2/TRBV6-3
CATGKTGTYEQYF,TGTGCCACCGGTAAGACAGGGACCTACGAGCAGTACTTC,TRBJ2-7,TRBD1,many,TRBV15
CASSLTRDLNTEAFF,TGTGCCAGCAGTTTAACCAGGGACTTGAACACTGAAGCTTTCTTT,TRBJ1-1,NA,NA,TRBV6-5
CAIRDVGLLYEQYF,TGTGCCATCAGGGATGTGGGTCTCTTGTACGAGCAGTACTTC,TRBJ2-7,NA,many,TRBV10-3
CASRGTGVHEKLFF,TGTGCCAGCAGGGGGACAGGGGTTCATGAAAAACTGTTTTTT,TRBJ1-4,TRBD1,NA,TRBV12-3/TRBV12-4
CASSVGQHTEAFF,TGTGCCAGCAGTGTTGGCCAACACACTGAAGCTTTCTTT,TRBJ1-1,NA,many,TRBV25-1
CASSSTGGGRGYTF,TGTGCCAGCAGCTCTACGGGGGGTGGAAGAGGCTACACCTTC,TRBJ1-2,NA,many,TRBV12-3/TRBV12-4
CALDRVAGNTIYF,TGTGCCTTGGACAGGGTGGCTGGAAACACCATATATTTT,TRBJ1-3,TRBD1,few,TRBV30
CASSRAGARNSPLHF,TGTGCCAGCAGCCGTGCAGGGGCGAGGAATTCACCCCTCCACTTT,TRBJ1-6,NA,many,TRBV7-9